This TCR beta chain was sequenced during a study of T cells in Graves' hyperthyroidism and ophthalmopathy. In patients aged 18 to 65, hyperthyroidism was newly diagnosed, with duration under 2 months. Exclusion of patients followed from uncontrolled infection, other autoimmune disease, pregnancy or lactation. The source of the PBMCs was approximately 9.5 ml of fresh peripheral blood. Study outcomes and limitations: In the analysis, a 13 V-J model separated ophthalmopathy from stable hyperthyroidism.

This clonotype was detected many times. The antigen remains unidentified. It was RNA transcripts that yielded the amplified TCR beta CDR3 regions. First-round RT-PCR with HTBI primers amplified the TCR CDR3 region. TCRdb called the multiplex PCR reads again in MiXCR, with one record for every CDR3 protein. The data hold a few hundred thousand distinct CDR3 sequences, with more than 14% observed a single time. The length of the CDR3 is 13 residues. V gave up 5 bases and J gave up 3 bases, with 11 bases separating them. Germline values: CDR1 MNHEY, CDR2 SMNVEV (reference sequence). This TCR was recovered from a woman aged 40 to 50 with Graves' hyperthyroidism that later progressed to Graves' ophthalmopathy. What was sequenced was blood. The chain combines TRBV27 with TRBJ2-7; the D is unclear. CDR3 DNA sequence: TGTGCCAGCAGTGAAAGCCCTCTCTACGAGCAGTACTTC. Protein product: CASSESPLYEQYF.